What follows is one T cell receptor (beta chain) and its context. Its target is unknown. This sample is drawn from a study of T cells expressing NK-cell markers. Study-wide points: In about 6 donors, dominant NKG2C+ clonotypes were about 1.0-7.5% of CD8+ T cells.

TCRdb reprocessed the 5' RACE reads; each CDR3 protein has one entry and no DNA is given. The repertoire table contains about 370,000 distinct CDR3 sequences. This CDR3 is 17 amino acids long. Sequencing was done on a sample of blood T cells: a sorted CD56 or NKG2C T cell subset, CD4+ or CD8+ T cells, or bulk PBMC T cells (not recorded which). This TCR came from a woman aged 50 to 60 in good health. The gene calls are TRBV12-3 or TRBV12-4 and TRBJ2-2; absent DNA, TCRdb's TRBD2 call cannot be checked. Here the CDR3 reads CASSFRTSGIGAGELFF.